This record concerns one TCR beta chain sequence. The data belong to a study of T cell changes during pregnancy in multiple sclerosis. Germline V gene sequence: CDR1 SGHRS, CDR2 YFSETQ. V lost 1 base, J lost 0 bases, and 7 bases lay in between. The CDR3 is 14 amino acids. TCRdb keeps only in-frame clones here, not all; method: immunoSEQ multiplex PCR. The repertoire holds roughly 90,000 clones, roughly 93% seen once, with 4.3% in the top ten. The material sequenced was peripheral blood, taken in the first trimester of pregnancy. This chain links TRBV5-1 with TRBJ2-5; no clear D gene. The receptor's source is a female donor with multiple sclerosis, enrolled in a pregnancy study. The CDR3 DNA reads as TGCGCCAGCAGCTTGTACAAGTACCAAGAGACCCAGTACTTC. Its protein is CASSLYKYQETQYF.